This entry is about one T cell receptor beta chain. Its antigen is still unknown. This sample was included in a study of cytomegalovirus exposure and HLA in healthy donors. The CDR3 contains 13 residues. Unmatched junction bases numbered 7, after V lost 5 bases and J lost 7 bases. Germline CDR1 MGHDK, CDR2 SYGVNS. Whole-study results and caveats: There were several of the most significant clusters that appeared linked to common viral pathogens in a later analysis. Earlier analysis looked at TCR beta V segments, and most were productive about 90% or about 30% of the time. As confirmed in vitro, a few CMV-associated chains were specific for CMV antigens.

All the people who gave samples were healthy bone marrow donors. The PCR ran on 60 Vbeta and 13 Jbeta primers. Assay used: immunoSEQ multiplex PCR; TCRdb lists only in-frame clones, some missing. The top ten clones hold approximately 4.3% of a sample with 85,000 to 130,000 clones, more than 65% of them seen once. V gene TRBV25-1 combines with J gene TRBJ1-2; 7 bases line up with TRBD1. The material sequenced was PBMCs. The origin of this receptor is a woman under 30 in good health and CMV-seropositive. The CDR3 spells CASSPTDRAGYTF. CDR3 nucleotide sequence: TGTGCCAGCAGTCCCACCGACAGGGCTGGCTACACCTTC.